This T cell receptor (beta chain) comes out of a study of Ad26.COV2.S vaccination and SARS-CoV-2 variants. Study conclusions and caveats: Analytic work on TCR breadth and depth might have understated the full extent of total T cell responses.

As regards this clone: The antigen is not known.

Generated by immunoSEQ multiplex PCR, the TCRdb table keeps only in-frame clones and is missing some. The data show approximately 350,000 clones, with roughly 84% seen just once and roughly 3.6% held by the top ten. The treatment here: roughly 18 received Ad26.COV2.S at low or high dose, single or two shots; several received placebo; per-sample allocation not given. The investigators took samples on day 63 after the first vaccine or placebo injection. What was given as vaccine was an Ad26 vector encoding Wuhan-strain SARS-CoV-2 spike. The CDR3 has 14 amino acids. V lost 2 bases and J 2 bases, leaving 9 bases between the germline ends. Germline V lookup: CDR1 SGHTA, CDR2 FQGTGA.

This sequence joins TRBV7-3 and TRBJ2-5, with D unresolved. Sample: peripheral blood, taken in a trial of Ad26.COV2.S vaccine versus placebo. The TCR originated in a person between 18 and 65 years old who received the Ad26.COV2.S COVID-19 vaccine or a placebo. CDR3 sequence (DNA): TGTGCCAGCAGCTTAGGCGGCGTACAAGAGACCCAGTACTTC. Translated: CASSLGGVQETQYF.